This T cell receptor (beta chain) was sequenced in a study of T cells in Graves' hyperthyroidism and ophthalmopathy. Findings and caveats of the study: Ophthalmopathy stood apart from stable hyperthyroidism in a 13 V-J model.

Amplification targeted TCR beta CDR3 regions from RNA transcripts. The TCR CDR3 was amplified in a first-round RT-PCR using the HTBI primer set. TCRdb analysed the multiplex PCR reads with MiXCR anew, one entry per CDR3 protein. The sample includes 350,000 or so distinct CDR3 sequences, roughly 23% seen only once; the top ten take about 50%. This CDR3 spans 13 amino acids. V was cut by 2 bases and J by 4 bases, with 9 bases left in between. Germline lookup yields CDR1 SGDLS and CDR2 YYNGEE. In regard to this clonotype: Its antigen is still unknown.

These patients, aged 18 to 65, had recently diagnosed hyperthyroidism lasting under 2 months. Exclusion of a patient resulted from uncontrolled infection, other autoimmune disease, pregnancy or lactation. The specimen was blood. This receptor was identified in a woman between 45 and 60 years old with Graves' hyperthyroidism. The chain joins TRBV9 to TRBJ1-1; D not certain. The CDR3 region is CASSVWASTEAFF. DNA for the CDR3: TGTGCCAGCAGCGTTTGGGCGAGCACTGAAGCTTTCTTT.